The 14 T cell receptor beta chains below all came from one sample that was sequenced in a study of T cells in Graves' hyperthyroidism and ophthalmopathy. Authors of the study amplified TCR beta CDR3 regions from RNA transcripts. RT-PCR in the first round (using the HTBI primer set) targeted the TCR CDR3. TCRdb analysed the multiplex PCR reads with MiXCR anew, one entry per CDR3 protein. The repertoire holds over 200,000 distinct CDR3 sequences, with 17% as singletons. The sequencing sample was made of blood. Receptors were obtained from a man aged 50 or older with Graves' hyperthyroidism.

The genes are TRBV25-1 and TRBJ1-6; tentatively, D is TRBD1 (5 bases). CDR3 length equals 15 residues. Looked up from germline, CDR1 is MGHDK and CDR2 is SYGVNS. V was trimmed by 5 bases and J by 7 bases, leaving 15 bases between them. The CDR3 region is CASSRSGPLNSPLHF. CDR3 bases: TGTGCCAGCAGTCGCTCAGGGCCACTCAATTCACCCCTCCACTTT. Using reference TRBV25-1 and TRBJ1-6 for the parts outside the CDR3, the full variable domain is EADIYQTPRYLVIGTGKKITLECSQTMGHDKMYWYQQDPGMELHLIHYSYGVNSTEKGDLSSESTVSRIRTEHFPLTLESARPSHTSQYLCASSRSGPLNSPLHFGNGTRLTVT.

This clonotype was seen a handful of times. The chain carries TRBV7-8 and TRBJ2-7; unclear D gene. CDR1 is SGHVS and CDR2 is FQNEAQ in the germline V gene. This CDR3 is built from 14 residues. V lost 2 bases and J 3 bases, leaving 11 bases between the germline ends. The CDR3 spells CASSLSAAFYEQYF. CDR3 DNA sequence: TGTGCCAGCAGCTTATCGGCGGCCTTCTACGAGCAGTACTTC.

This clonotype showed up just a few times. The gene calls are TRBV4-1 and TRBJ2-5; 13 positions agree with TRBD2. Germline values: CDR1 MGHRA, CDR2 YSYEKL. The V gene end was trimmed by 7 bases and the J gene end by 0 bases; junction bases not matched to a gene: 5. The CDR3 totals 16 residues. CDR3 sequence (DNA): TGCGCCAGCACTAAAGGGACTAGCGGGAACCAAGAGACCCAGTACTTC. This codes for CASTKGTSGNQETQYF.

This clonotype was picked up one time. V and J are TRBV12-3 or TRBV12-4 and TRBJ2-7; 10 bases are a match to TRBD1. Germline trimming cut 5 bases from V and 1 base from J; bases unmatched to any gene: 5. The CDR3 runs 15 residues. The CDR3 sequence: CASSEGQGWSYEQYF. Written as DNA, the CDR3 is TGTGCCAGCAGTGAGGGACAGGGGTGGTCCTACGAGCAGTACTTC.

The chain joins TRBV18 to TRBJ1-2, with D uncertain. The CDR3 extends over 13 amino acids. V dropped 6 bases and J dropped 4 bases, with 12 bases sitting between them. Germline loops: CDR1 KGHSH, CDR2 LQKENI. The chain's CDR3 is CASSPGNSYGYTF. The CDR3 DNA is TGTGCCAGCTCCCCGGGGAACAGCTATGGCTACACCTTC.

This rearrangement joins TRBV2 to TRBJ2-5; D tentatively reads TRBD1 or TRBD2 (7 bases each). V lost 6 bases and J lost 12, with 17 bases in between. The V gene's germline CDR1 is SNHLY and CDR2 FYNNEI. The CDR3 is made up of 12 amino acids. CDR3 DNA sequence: TGTGCCAGCAGGAAGGGGGCTCGGGGGGAGTACTTC. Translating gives CASRKGARGEYF.

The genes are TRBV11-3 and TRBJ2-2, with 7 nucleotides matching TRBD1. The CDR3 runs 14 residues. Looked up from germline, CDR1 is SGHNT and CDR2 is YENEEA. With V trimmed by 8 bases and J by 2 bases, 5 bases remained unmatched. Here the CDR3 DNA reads TGTGCCAGCCGCAGACAGGGAAACACCGGGGAGCTGTTTTTT. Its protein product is CASRRQGNTGELFF.

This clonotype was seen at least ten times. CDR3 sequence: CASSPGGSDIQYF. For the CDR3, the DNA is TGTGCCAGCTCACCAGGTGGTTCGGACATTCAGTACTTC. This chain links TRBV18 with TRBJ2-4; D not resolved. V lost 2 bases to trimming and J lost 8 bases, with 10 bases between them. The germline V gene has CDR1 KGHSH and CDR2 LQKENI. This CDR3 comprises 13 residues.

The CDR3 coding sequence is TGCAGCGTTCCTCTTAAATGGGACTGCGCGAACACCGGGGAGCTGTTTTTT. Residues: CSVPLKWDCANTGELFF. The rearrangement uses TRBV29-1 and TRBJ2-2, with a tentative D call TRBD2 (6 bases). CDR3 length: 17 amino acids. In germline, CDR1 is SQVTM, CDR2 ANQGSEA. V lost 5 bases and J 0 bases, leaving 19 bases between the germline ends.

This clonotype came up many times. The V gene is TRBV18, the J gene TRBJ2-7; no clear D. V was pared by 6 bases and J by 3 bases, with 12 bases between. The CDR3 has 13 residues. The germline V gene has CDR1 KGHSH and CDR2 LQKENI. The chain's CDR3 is CASSPVQNYEQYF. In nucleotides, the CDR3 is TGTGCCAGCTCGCCAGTCCAGAACTACGAGCAGTACTTC.

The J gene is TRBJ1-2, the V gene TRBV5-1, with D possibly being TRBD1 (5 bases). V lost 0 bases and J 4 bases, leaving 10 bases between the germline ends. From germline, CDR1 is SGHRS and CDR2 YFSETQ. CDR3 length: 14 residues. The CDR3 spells CASSLDVGLYGYTF. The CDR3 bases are TGCGCCAGCAGCTTGGATGTGGGGCTCTATGGCTACACCTTC.

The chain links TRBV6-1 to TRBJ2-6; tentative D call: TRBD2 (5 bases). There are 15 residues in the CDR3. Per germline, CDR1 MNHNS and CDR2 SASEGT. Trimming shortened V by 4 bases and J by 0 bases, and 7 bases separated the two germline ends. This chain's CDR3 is CASSARDSGANVLTF. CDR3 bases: TGTGCCAGCAGTGCCCGGGACTCTGGGGCCAACGTCCTGACTTTC.

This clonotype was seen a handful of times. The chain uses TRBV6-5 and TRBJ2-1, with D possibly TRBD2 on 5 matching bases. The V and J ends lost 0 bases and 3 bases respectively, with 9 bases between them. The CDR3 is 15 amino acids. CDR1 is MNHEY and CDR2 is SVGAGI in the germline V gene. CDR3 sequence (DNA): TGTGCCAGCAGTTACTCGACGGGAAGCTACAATGAGCAGTTCTTC. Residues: CASSYSTGSYNEQFF.

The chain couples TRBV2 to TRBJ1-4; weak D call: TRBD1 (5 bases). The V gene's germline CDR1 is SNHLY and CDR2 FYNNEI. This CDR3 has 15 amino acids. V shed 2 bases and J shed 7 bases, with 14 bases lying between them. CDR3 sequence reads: CASSETGTQGEKLFF. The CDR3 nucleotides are TGTGCCAGCAGTGAAACCGGGACGCAGGGTGAAAAACTGTTTTTT.